This entry lists 21 T cell receptor beta chains sequenced from one sample in a study of CD4 T cell repertoires in COVID-19. The protocol was immunoSEQ multiplex PCR, while the TCRdb copy is restricted to in-frame clones and leaves out a portion. Of approximately 600 clones listed, under 25% were seen once; the top ten hold roughly 61%. What these receptors recognize is not known. Sequenced material: memory CD4+ T cells, cultured in vitro, taken after recovery from COVID-19. The source of these receptors is a human donor who had COVID-19.

This clone rates as medium-sized. The chain is built from TRBV29-1 and TRBJ2-1; tentatively, D is TRBD2 (5 bases). The germline V and J ends were trimmed by 4 bases and 3 bases, with 13 bases remaining between them. Germline assignment: CDR1 SQVTM and CDR2 ANQGSEA. This CDR3 is built from 14 residues. In DNA form, the CDR3 reads TGCAGCGTTGGCCGGGATCCGAACTACAATGAGCAGTTCTTC. Translating gives CSVGRDPNYNEQFF.

As concerns this clone: A much larger clonotype is one base distant, so this may be a read error. This chain connects TRBV5-1 to TRBJ2-5; D might be TRBD1 (5 bases). The CDR3 is 15 amino acids. CDR1 and CDR2 from the germline V gene are SGHRS and YFSETQ. The V end lost 4 bases, the J end lost 1 base, and 14 bases lay between the germline ends. CDR3 residues: CASSVVTVPQETQYF. The CDR3 DNA is TGCGCCAGCAGCGTAGTGACAGTCCCCCAAGAGACCCAGTACTTC.

V usage is TRBV6-5 and J usage is TRBJ2-1; TRBD2 aligns across 12 bases. The CDR3 has 14 amino acids. Germline assignment: CDR1 MNHEY and CDR2 SVGAGI. Germline trimming cut 8 bases from V and 4 bases from J; bases unmatched to any gene: 3. The CDR3 sequence is CASGLAGRYNEQFF. CDR3 DNA sequence: TGTGCCAGCGGACTAGCGGGGAGGTACAATGAGCAGTTCTTC.

The V call is TRBV9, the J call TRBJ1-3; D may be TRBD1 (5 bases). The V and J ends lost 0 bases and 2 bases respectively, with 9 bases between them. CDR3 length: 15 amino acids. Germline-derived CDR1 and CDR2 are SGDLS and YYNGEE. The CDR3: CASSVVGVPGNTIYF. CDR3 DNA: TGTGCCAGCAGCGTAGTAGGGGTACCTGGAAACACCATATATTTT.

Within the sample, this clone is medium-sized. The rearrangement uses TRBV19 and TRBJ1-5, with a possible D match to TRBD1 (6 bases). The length of the CDR3 is 14 residues. The germline V gene encodes CDR1 LNHDA and CDR2 SQIVND (reference sequence). V lost 7 bases and J 2 bases, leaving 12 bases between the germline ends. In DNA, the CDR3 is TGTGCCAGTACCACAGGGTTAGGCAATCAGCCCCAGCATTTT. Translation: CASTTGLGNQPQHF.

This clone was seen a handful of times. The V gene is TRBV19, the J gene TRBJ1-5; the D gene is possibly TRBD1 (6 bases). The CDR3 length is 12 residues. V shed 5 bases and J shed 7 bases, with 9 bases lying between them. Germline V gene sequence: CDR1 LNHDA, CDR2 SQIVND (reference sequence). For the CDR3, the DNA is TGTGCCAGTAGTTCACAGGGACAGCCCCAGCATTTT. Translation: CASSSQGQPQHF. Drawing the rest from reference TRBV19 and TRBJ1-5, the complete variable domain is DGGITQSPKYLFRKEGQNVTLSCEQNLNHDAMYWYRQDPGQGLRLIYYSQIVNDFQKGDIAEGYSVSREKKESFPLTVTSAQKNPTAFYLCASSSQGQPQHFGDGTRLSIL.

This clone is judged large. The chain couples TRBV9 to TRBJ1-6, with TRBD1 identical over 7 bases. The CDR3 spans 14 residues. V was pared by 0 bases and J by 10 bases, with 4 bases of the junction left unmatched. Germline values: CDR1 SGDLS, CDR2 YYNGEE. CDR3 DNA: TGTGCCAGCAGCGTAGTAACAGGGGAGTCACCCCTCCACTTT. This translates into CASSVVTGESPLHF.

Turning to this clone: Other nucleotide sequences from this sample produce the same CDR3. This rearrangement joins TRBV10-3 to TRBJ2-3; D gene ambiguous. The CDR3 sequence is 12 residues long. Germline V gene data show CDR1 as ENHRY and CDR2 as SYGVKD. V lost 6 bases, J lost 0 bases, and 4 bases lay in between. CDR3 residues: CAISPSTDTQYF. The CDR3 DNA reads TGTGCCATCAGCCCAAGCACAGATACGCAGTATTTT.

This clone was found a few times. CDR3 region: CASSQKDRGPTEAFF. DNA of the CDR3: TGTGCCAGCAGCCAAAAGGACAGGGGGCCCACTGAAGCTTTCTTT. The chain couples TRBV7-9 to TRBJ1-1; 11 nucleotides line up with TRBD1. The CDR3 sequence is 15 residues long. V gave up 5 bases and J gave up 4 bases; unmatched junction bases: 6. Per the germline V gene, CDR1 is SEHNR and CDR2 is FQNEAQ (reference sequence).

The chain joins TRBV6-6 to TRBJ2-7; 8 bases agree with TRBD1. Looked up from germline, CDR1 is MNHNY and CDR2 is SVGAGI (reference sequence). CDR3 length: 14 residues. V gave up 7 bases and J gave up 5 bases; unmatched junction bases: 10. The CDR3 bases are TGTGCCAGCAATAGAGCATCGACAGGGGACGAGCAGTACTTC. It is translated as CASNRASTGDEQYF.

This chain connects TRBV5-4 to TRBJ2-7, with D possibly TRBD1 on 7 matching bases. Germline CDR1 reads SGHNT; CDR2 reads YYREEE (reference sequence). This CDR3 has 14 amino acids. Trimming shortened V by 9 bases and J by 3 bases, and 19 bases separated the two germline ends. This chain's CDR3 is CAMNRQGGNYEQYF. Here the CDR3 DNA reads TGTGCCATGAACCGACAGGGAGGAAACTACGAGCAGTACTTC.

Within the sample, this clone is medium-sized. V is TRBV6-1 and J is TRBJ1-2; D uncertain. CDR1 is MNHNS, CDR2 SASEGT, per germline. The CDR3 is 13 residues long. Trimming took 5 bases from V and 0 from J, leaving 7 bases between them. CDR3 nucleotides: TGTGCCAGCAGTCCCGGGGCTAACTATGGCTACACCTTC. As protein: CASSPGANYGYTF.

By sample fraction, this clone is medium-sized. V gene TRBV6-6 combines with J gene TRBJ1-1; D gene ambiguous. V was cut by 8 bases and J by 1 base, with 14 bases left in between. The CDR3 contains 14 residues. Germline V lookup: CDR1 MNHNY, CDR2 SVGAGI (reference sequence). The CDR3, as DNA: TGTGCCAGCCGGGGTTCGGGGTCGAACACTGAAGCTTTCTTT. This translates into CASRGSGSNTEAFF.

This clone qualifies as medium-sized. This rearrangement joins TRBV9 to TRBJ1-2; 7 bases map to TRBD1. With V trimmed by 3 bases and J by 7 bases, 15 bases remained unmatched. The CDR3 loop spans 16 amino acids. CDR1 is SGDLS, CDR2 YYNGEE, per germline. In nucleotides, the CDR3 is TGTGCCAGCAGCGCCCACCCAGAAAACAGGGGCGGTGGCTACACCTTC. Its protein product is CASSAHPENRGGGYTF.

The chain employs TRBV6-5 and TRBJ1-2; a possible D gene is TRBD1 (5 bases). This CDR3 is 15 amino acids long. Germline loops: CDR1 MNHEY, CDR2 SVGAGI. With 2 bases removed from V and 5 bases from J, the gap between germline ends came to 15 bases. CDR3 sequence (DNA): TGTGCCAGCAGTTACGTTCAGGGTAACCCGTATGGCTACACCTTC. Translation: CASSYVQGNPYGYTF.

This clone was seen only a few times. The CDR3 sequence: CASSEDHRVFYGYTF. The CDR3 region has the DNA TGTGCCAGCAGTGAAGACCACAGGGTATTCTATGGCTACACCTTC. The chain uses TRBV6-1 and TRBJ1-2; weak D call: TRBD1 (6 bases). Between the trimmed V and J ends, which lost 1 base and 4 bases, there was a span of 13 bases. This CDR3 is built from 15 residues. Germline V gene lookup returns CDR1 MNHNS and CDR2 SASEGT.

This clone has only a few counts. The chain couples TRBV6-5 to TRBJ1-2; D is ambiguous. CDR3 length: 13 residues. Germline CDR1 reads MNHEY; CDR2 reads SVGAGI. Trimming removed 6 bases from V and 3 bases from J, with 11 bases in between. The CDR3 DNA is TGTGCCAGCAGACAGAGACGGCACTATGGCTACACCTTC. As protein: CASRQRRHYGYTF.

The V call is TRBV19, the J call TRBJ1-4; D not certain. V lost 4 bases, J lost 0 bases, and 6 bases lay in between. The CDR3 spans 14 residues. Germline CDR1 LNHDA, CDR2 SQIVND (reference sequence). The CDR3, as DNA: TGTGCCAGTAGTAGAGGCACAACTAATGAAAAACTGTTTTTT. Amino acids: CASSRGTTNEKLFF.

Notes on this clone: A read error may account for a junction end that differs from germline. This sequence joins TRBV3-1 (or the pseudogene TRBV3-2) and TRBJ2-7, with D possibly TRBD2 on 7 matching bases. This CDR3 has 14 residues. From germline, CDR1 is LGHDT and CDR2 YNNKEL (reference sequence). The CDR3, as DNA: TGTGTCAGCAGTTTTAGTGGGGGGGCCAACGAGCAGTACTTC. It encodes CVSSFSGGANEQYF.

This chain uses TRBV28 with TRBJ2-3, with no clear D. The CDR3 consists of 15 residues. The ends were cut back, 2 bases at V and 3 bases at J, with 12 bases in the middle. Germline V gene sequence: CDR1 MDHEN, CDR2 SYDVKM. The CDR3 nucleotides are TGTGCCAGCAGTTTAGAAGGGCTGAAAACAGATACGCAGTATTTT. Its protein is CASSLEGLKTDTQYF.

This clone is classed as medium-sized. This CDR3 is CASSEYNSPLHF. CDR3 DNA: TGTGCCAGCAGTGAATATAATTCACCCCTCCACTTT. This chain joins TRBV25-1 and TRBJ1-6; D is ambiguous. The ends were cut back, 0 bases at V and 6 bases at J, with 0 bases in the middle. CDR3 length equals 12 residues. Looked up from germline, CDR1 is MGHDK and CDR2 is SYGVNS.